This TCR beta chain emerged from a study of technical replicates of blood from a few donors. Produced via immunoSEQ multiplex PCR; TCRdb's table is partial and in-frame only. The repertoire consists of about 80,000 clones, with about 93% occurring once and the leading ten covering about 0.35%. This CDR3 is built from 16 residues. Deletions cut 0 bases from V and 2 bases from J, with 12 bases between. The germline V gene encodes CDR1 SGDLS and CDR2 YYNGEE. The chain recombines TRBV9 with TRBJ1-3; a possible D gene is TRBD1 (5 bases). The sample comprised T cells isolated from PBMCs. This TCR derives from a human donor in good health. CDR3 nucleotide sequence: TGTGCCAGCAGCGTAGAGGGGTACAGCCCTGGAAACACCATATATTTT. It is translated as CASSVEGYSPGNTIYF.